Each of the 4 T cell receptor beta chains below was sequenced from the same sample in a study of response to subunit inactivated influenza vaccine. TCRdb independently ran MiXCR on the RT-PCR reads; one entry per CDR3 protein. This table has 150,000 to 200,000 distinct CDR3 sequences, around 8.8% appearing once. The sequencing here drew on non-naive T cells sorted from PBMCs, taken on the day of vaccination. Every receptor here comes from a man aged 50-59 years who received an inactivated influenza vaccine.

This clonotype was seen a handful of times. The chain recombines TRBV12-3 or TRBV12-4 with TRBJ1-2; TRBD1 is a possible D gene (5 bases). The CDR3 is 14 residues long. V was cut by 4 bases and J by 8 bases, with 17 bases left in between. This CDR3 reads CASSSRQGAYGYTF. The CDR3 DNA reads as TGTGCCAGCAGTTCCCGTCAGGGAGCTTACGGCTACACCTTC.

This clonotype has at least ten counts. The gene calls are TRBV7-6 and TRBJ1-6; 9 bases align to TRBD1. Germline CDR1 and CDR2: SGHVS and FNYEAQ. The CDR3 has 18 residues. The J segment lost 8 bases and the V segment lost 4 bases, leaving 15 bases of the junction unmatched. DNA of the CDR3: TGTGCCAGCAGCTCAAACCGGGGGAAACAGGGGGCTGATTCACCCCTCCACTTT. Residues: CASSSNRGKQGADSPLHF.

The J gene is TRBJ2-1, the V gene TRBV3-1; TRBD2 matches 12 bases. The CDR3 is made up of 13 amino acids. Trimming cost V 4 bases and J 10 bases; bases outside gene matches: 2. Per germline, CDR1 LGHDT and CDR2 YNNKEL (reference sequence). CDR3 nucleotides: TGTGCCAGCAGCCCAGGACTAGCGGGGGAGCAGTTCTTC. Amino acids: CASSPGLAGEQFF.

There are a few counts of this clonotype. The genes are TRBV30 and TRBJ2-1; the match to TRBD2 covers 10 bases. The germline V gene encodes CDR1 GTSNPN and CDR2 SVGIG (reference sequence). This CDR3 spans 15 amino acids. Losses at the gene ends were 3 bases for V and 2 bases for J; bases not matched to a gene: 4. The CDR3 nucleotides read TGTGCCTGGAGCGCTGGACTAGCGGCCTACAATGAGCAGTTCTTC. Translation gives CAWSAGLAAYNEQFF.